The sample holds a few counts of the clone carrying this TCR beta chain. Its antigen is not identified. This specimen belongs to a study of beta chain features in type 1 diabetes. Study-level findings and limits: Whatever favoring of shorter templates PCR might show would apply equally to patients and controls. Type 1 diabetes patients showed fewer insertions and more deletions at VDJ junctions. Among all four CD4+ subsets, Type 1 diabetes patients had TCRB CDR3s that were moderately but significantly shorter.

The whole isolated RNA underwent reverse transcription, so sequencing captured expressed TCRB transcripts. Libraries were prepared by immunoSEQ multiplex PCR; TCRdb keeps only in-frame clonotypes and omits some of them. The top ten hold less than 0.025% of the sample, which has roughly 730,000 clones, around an eighth seen once. This receptor was taken from a man between 18 and 35 years old with type 1 diabetes. The sample was naive CD4+ T cells from blood.

CDR3 in amino acids: CAGGTGPYEQYF. CDR3 DNA sequence: TGTGCCGGGGGGACAGGGCCCTACGAGCAGTACTTC. The chain links TRBV30 to TRBJ2-5; 9 bases align to TRBD1. The J call may be in error: the DNA end matches TRBJ2-7 better. This CDR3 is 12 amino acids long. Germline V CDR1 and CDR2: GTSNPN, SVGIG (reference sequence).